The source of this TCR beta chain is a study of blood T cell repertoires in COVID-19 (TCRdb year 2020). Some background on the complete study: The collaborator samples originated in the United States, Italy and Spain and spanned the acute and convalescent phases of COVID-19. Samples were obtained from the ongoing ImmuneRACE study (first 160 participants) and from over a thousand subjects provided by 6 global collaborators. The dataset comprised deeply sampled blood TCRbeta repertoires from subjects exposed to, actively infected with, or recovered from COVID-19. Where HLA class I and class II types were available, the types were taken from metadata supplied by the sample provider, not from assay-based typing. The material from the prospective study consisted of cDNA or gDNA derived from T cells, B-cell-depleted T cells, or PBMCs. The repertoires were made available in a free public database intended to serve as a resource for research on the immune response to SARS-CoV-2. Nearly every sample came with metadata listing a de-identified subject ID, COVID-19 status, age in years and sex. What the research found in general, with its limitations: The quantity of clinical and demographic metadata differed by source and by participant and was supplied without curation.

Based on the germline V gene (reference sequence), the CDR1 and CDR2 sequences are LGHDT and YNNKEL. At the junction V is shortened by 4 bases and J by 6 bases; bases outside the gene matches: 8. The CDR3 runs 14 amino acids, cysteine and phenylalanine included. The kept DNA is CDR3 alone, 42 bases in frame from the first base. TCRbeta CDR3 regions were amplified from genomic DNA using the immunoSEQ Assay, a bias-controlled multiplex PCR. The authors' analysis ran thus. Within the assay, amplification of reference gene primers was used to estimate how many nucleated cells each sample contained. Sequence reads were collapsed and filtered to measure the absolute abundance of every unique TCRbeta CDR3 rearrangement. For each sample, productive Simpson clonality was calculated by taking the square root of Simpson's diversity index across productive rearrangements. As stored in TCRdb, this immuneACCESS dataset retains in-frame rearrangements with V and J assigned. A fraction of the clones does not appear; measured against another copy, unresolved V genes explain less than half of the discrepancy, and the remainder lacks a known reason. V and J calls and clone size are those listed in that table; D and trimming were worked out from the DNA. The sample table records roughly 200,000 clones; around 83% of these occur just once. Clones ranked in the top ten supply roughly 8.2% of the sample.

As concerns this clone: Its antigen remains unidentified. One base away there is no much larger clone; base qualities are not given.

One collaborating source in Seattle enrolled patients during active infection and followed them longitudinally through the course of disease. Collaborating institutions collected whole blood in K2EDTA tubes following their own protocols. For TCRbeta analysis, collaborators shipped samples in one of three forms: frozen whole blood, isolated PBMCs, or DNA extracted from either of those sample types. Sequencing was performed on peripheral blood. The sequence links TRBV3-1 (or the pseudogene TRBV3-2) to TRBJ2-7, and 8 bases in between align with TRBD1. This receptor was identified in a woman older than 75 with COVID-19, enrolled during active disease. In nucleotides, the sequence is TGTGCCAGCAGCCCCCGACAGGGGAAGGGCGAGCAGTACTTC. It encodes CASSPRQGKGEQYF.